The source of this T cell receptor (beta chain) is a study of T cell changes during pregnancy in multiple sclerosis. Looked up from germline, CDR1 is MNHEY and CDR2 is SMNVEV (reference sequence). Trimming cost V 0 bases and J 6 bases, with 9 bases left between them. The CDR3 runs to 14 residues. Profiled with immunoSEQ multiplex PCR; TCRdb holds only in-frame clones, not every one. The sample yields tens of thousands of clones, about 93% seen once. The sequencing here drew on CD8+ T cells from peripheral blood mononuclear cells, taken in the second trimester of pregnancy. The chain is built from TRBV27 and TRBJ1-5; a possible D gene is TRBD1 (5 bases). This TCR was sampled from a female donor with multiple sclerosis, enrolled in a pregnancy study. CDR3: CASSLSGAGQPQHF. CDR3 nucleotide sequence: TGTGCCAGCAGTTTATCAGGGGCTGGTCAGCCCCAGCATTTT.